Each of the 26 T cell receptor beta chains below was sequenced from the same sample in a study of T-cell reconstitution after alpha-beta-depleted transplantation in children listed by TCRdb under 2016. The protocol used for the library was PCR. The sequencer listed for this sample is Illumina HiSeq 2500. TCR library preparation used molecular barcoding, with unique molecular identifiers applied to normalize quantification of the TCRbeta repertoire. The raw public data were reprocessed by TCRdb itself: fastp quality trimming at Q25, MiXCR clonotype calling, in-frame beta chains only. Identical CDR3 protein sequences are pooled into one entry, listed with their most common genes and DNA. A total of 100,000 to 150,000 distinct CDR3 sequences appear in this sample, roughly 23% of them only once. The top ten constitute 8% to 11% of the sample. This sample's treatment or condition label indicates: allogeneic hematopoietic cell transplantation with graft depleted of TCRalphabeta T cells and CD19 B cells.

The material was PBMCs, mostly from graft donor cells, obtained 180 days after TCRalphabeta/CD19-depleted stem cell transplant. All receptors derive from a male patient aged 2-15 years who had a stem cell transplant for chronic granulomatous disease, so the T cells may come from the graft donor.

This clonotype has more than one count but fewer than ten. The rearrangement uses TRBV12-3 or TRBV12-4 and TRBJ1-1, with 8 bases identical to TRBD1. This CDR3 has 15 amino acids. The ends lost 6 bases at V and 1 base at J; junction bases unmatched: 7. The CDR3 nucleotides read TGTGCCAGCAGCCGATCCGGGACAGGGAACACTGAAGCTTTCTTT. Residues: CASSRSGTGNTEAFF.

This clonotype was observed at least ten times. The V and J genes are TRBV4-1 and TRBJ1-1, with D hard to call. Deletions cut 4 bases from V and 2 bases from J, with 2 bases between. The CDR3 runs to 11 residues. Germline V gene lookup returns CDR1 MGHRA and CDR2 YSYEKL. In nucleotides, the CDR3 is TGCGCCAGCAGCCTTAACACTGAAGCTTTCTTT. Amino acid sequence: CASSLNTEAFF.

This clonotype was seen a few times. The chain has TRBV7-9 and TRBJ1-3; no firm D call. The CDR3 is 14 residues long. V shed 3 bases and J shed 7 bases, with 13 bases lying between them. CDR1 and CDR2 (germline): SEHNR, FQNEAQ (reference sequence). CDR3 sequence reads: CASSFLGQINTIYF. The DNA for the CDR3 is TGTGCCAGCAGCTTCTTAGGGCAAATCAACACCATATATTTT. Based on the CDR3 plus reference TRBV7-9 and TRBJ1-3, the full variable domain is DTGVSQNPRHKITKRGQNVTFRCDPISEHNRLYWYRQTLGQGPEFLTYFQNEAQLEKSRLLSDRFSAERPKGSFSTLEIQRTEQGDSAMYLCASSFLGQINTIYFGEGSWLTVV.

V is TRBV15 and J is TRBJ2-7, with TRBD2 identical over 8 bases. CDR1 LNHNV and CDR2 YYDKDF come from the germline V gene (reference sequence). The CDR3 sequence is 16 residues long. The J segment lost 3 bases and the V segment lost 1 base, leaving 8 bases of the junction unmatched. The CDR3 DNA is TGTGCCACCAGCAGAGGTGTGGCTAGCGGGTACTACGAGCAGTACTTC. It codes for CATSRGVASGYYEQYF.

This chain joins TRBV20-1 and TRBJ1-1; possible D gene TRBD1, 6 bases. V was shortened by 6 bases and J by 3 bases, with 14 bases between the two germline ends. The length of the CDR3 is 13 residues. The germline CDR1 and CDR2 sequences are DFQATT and SNEGSKA (reference sequence). The CDR3 DNA reads as TGCAGTGCCCCCAGGGGCGCTTACACTGAAGCTTTCTTT. Its protein is CSAPRGAYTEAFF.

V is TRBV29-1 and J is TRBJ2-3; 7 bases are a match to TRBD2. The CDR3 contains 12 residues. Germline trimming cut 4 bases from V and 4 bases from J; bases unmatched to any gene: 2. CDR1 is SQVTM, CDR2 ANQGSEA, per germline. For the CDR3, the DNA is TGCAGCGTTGGACGGGAGGCAGATACGCAGTATTTT. This codes for CSVGREADTQYF.

This clonotype was seen repeatedly, ten times or more. The chain joins TRBV5-6 to TRBJ1-2, with TRBD1 as a possible D gene (6 bases). The CDR3 runs to 14 residues. V dropped 0 bases and J dropped 6 bases, with 12 bases sitting between them. The germline gives CDR1 SGHDT, CDR2 YYEEEE. CDR3 region: CASSLAGRGDGYTF. Here the CDR3 DNA reads TGTGCCAGCAGCTTGGCCGGCAGGGGAGATGGCTACACCTTC.

This clonotype was seen a single time. This may arise from a read error, as a much more abundant clone is one base away. CDR3 nucleotide sequence: TGCGCCAGCAGCCCCGGACAGTACGAGCATTACTTC. It translates to CASSPGQYEHYF. The V gene is TRBV5-1, the J gene TRBJ2-7, with a possible D match to TRBD1 (6 bases). CDR3 length: 12 amino acids. Germline V gene lookup returns CDR1 SGHRS and CDR2 YFSETQ.

V usage is TRBV7-6 and J usage is TRBJ2-7, with 11 bases aligning to TRBD2. V lost 3 bases, J lost 4 bases, and 5 bases stayed unmatched. Germline V CDR1 and CDR2: SGHVS, FNYEAQ. The CDR3 runs to 15 residues. DNA of the CDR3: TGTGCCAGCAGCTTTTCTACTAGCGGGAGATACGAGCAGTACTTC. Protein: CASSFSTSGRYEQYF.

There are many counts of this clonotype. The chain carries TRBV7-9 and TRBJ2-1, with TRBD1 matching over 8 bases. The CDR3 extends over 15 amino acids. In germline, CDR1 is SEHNR, CDR2 FQNEAQ (reference sequence). V gave up 4 bases and J gave up 12 bases; unmatched junction bases: 14. The CDR3, as DNA: TGTGCCAGCAGCTCTATCCTTGCAGGGGGCGAAGGGCAGTTCTTC. It is translated as CASSSILAGGEGQFF.

This clonotype came up many times. The chain employs TRBV28 and TRBJ1-3; D remains unclear. V lost 5 bases and J lost 4, with 12 bases in between. This CDR3 spans 14 amino acids. The germline gives CDR1 MDHEN, CDR2 SYDVKM. CDR3 region: CASSPGGPGNTIYF. The CDR3 DNA is TGTGCCAGCAGTCCCGGTGGCCCCGGAAACACCATATATTTT. Filled out from reference TRBV28 and TRBJ1-3, the complete variable domain reads DVKVTQSSRYLVKRTGEKVFLECVQDMDHENMFWYRQDPGLGLRLIYFSYDVKMKEKGDIPEGYSVSREKKERFSLILESASTNQTSMYLCASSPGGPGNTIYFGEGSWLTVV.

There are a few counts of this clonotype. The chain joins TRBV27 to TRBJ2-7; D call uncertain. CDR3 length: 18 residues. Trimming removed 4 bases from V and 4 bases from J, with 26 bases in between. The germline V gene encodes CDR1 MNHEY and CDR2 SMNVEV (reference sequence). In nucleotides, the CDR3 is TGTGCCAGCAGTTCCCTATCCGGGCCCAGAGGAAGGCATTACGAGCAGTACTTC. Translating gives CASSSLSGPRGRHYEQYF.

V and J are TRBV5-6 and TRBJ2-3; D not resolved. Germline V gene data show CDR1 as SGHDT and CDR2 as YYEEEE. The V end lost 1 base, the J end lost 6 bases, and 6 bases lay between the germline ends. This CDR3 comprises 12 residues. The CDR3 bases are TGTGCCAGCAGCTTGTTTACGGATACGCAGTATTTT. This codes for CASSLFTDTQYF.

This chain links TRBV10-3 with TRBJ2-3, with 12 bases aligning to TRBD2. The CDR3 length is 17 residues. J was trimmed by 1 base and V by 6 bases; bases with no gene match: 8. Germline assignment: CDR1 ENHRY and CDR2 SYGVKD. DNA for the CDR3: TGTGCCATCAGCGGGACTAGCGGGTCCTCCCGCACAGATACGCAGTATTTT. It translates to CAISGTSGSSRTDTQYF.

The chain links TRBV12-3 or TRBV12-4 to TRBJ2-4, with D possibly matching TRBD1 (6 bases). This CDR3 has 14 amino acids. The ends were cut back, 5 bases at V and 5 bases at J, with 13 bases in the middle. The CDR3 bases are TGTGCCAGCAGTGTACAGGGCGCCCAAAACATTCAGTACTTC. This gives the protein CASSVQGAQNIQYF.

This clonotype was seen ten or more times. The CDR3 reads CASSLKGGDSPLHF. DNA for the CDR3: TGTGCCAGCAGTTTGAAGGGTGGGGATTCACCCCTCCACTTT. This rearrangement joins TRBV12-3 or TRBV12-4 to TRBJ1-6; D is undetermined. Trimming left V 3 bases short and J 8 bases short, with 11 bases between. This CDR3 is built from 14 residues.

V usage is TRBV7-6 and J usage is TRBJ1-5; tentative D call: TRBD1 (5 bases). There are 14 residues in the CDR3. The V end was cut by 5 bases, the J end by 7 bases, with 15 bases between. The germline CDR1 and CDR2 sequences are SGHVS and FNYEAQ. The chain's CDR3 is CASSRASGTQPQHF. In DNA, the CDR3 is TGTGCCAGCAGCCGTGCGTCAGGGACCCAGCCCCAGCATTTT. Variable domain in full (rest from reference TRBV7-6 and TRBJ1-5): GAGVSQSPRYKVTKRGQDVALRCDPISGHVSLYWYRQALGQGPEFLTYFNYEAQQDKSGLPNDRFSAERPEGSISTLTIQRTEQRDSAMYRCASSRASGTQPQHFGDGTRLSIL.

The chain joins TRBV29-1 to TRBJ2-1, with D perhaps given as TRBD1 or TRBD2 (6 bases each). The ends were cut back, 0 bases at V and 0 bases at J, with 18 bases in the middle. Germline loops: CDR1 SQVTM, CDR2 ANQGSEA. The CDR3 is made up of 18 amino acids. The CDR3 nucleotides read TGCAGCGTTGAAGAGGGGGCCGTTCCGGGACTCTCCTACAATGAGCAGTTCTTC. Protein: CSVEEGAVPGLSYNEQFF.

This clonotype was found many times. This chain connects TRBV7-2 to TRBJ1-5; D uncertain. Trimming removed 5 bases at V and 5 bases at J, with 10 bases between. Germline V gives CDR1 SGHTA, CDR2 FQGNSA. The CDR3 runs to 13 residues. CDR3 in DNA: TGTGCCAGCAGCCCGGGAGCTTATCAGCCCCAGCATTTT. This gives the protein CASSPGAYQPQHF.

This clonotype was seen ten or more times. The V call is TRBV3-1, the J call TRBJ2-1, with 16 bases identical to TRBD2. Germline V gene sequence: CDR1 LGHDT, CDR2 YNNKEL (reference sequence). The ends lost 0 bases at V and 5 bases at J; junction bases unmatched: 7. CDR3 length equals 19 residues. This CDR3 is CASSQDGTSGGAVDNEQFF. For the CDR3, the DNA is TGTGCCAGCAGCCAAGATGGGACTAGCGGGGGGGCTGTCGACAATGAGCAGTTCTTC.

There are a few counts of this clonotype. The chain has TRBV7-3 and TRBJ2-2; D remains ambiguous. The CDR3 consists of 11 residues. V lost 8 bases and J 4 bases, leaving 5 bases between the germline ends. Germline lookup yields CDR1 SGHTA and CDR2 FQGTGA. DNA of the CDR3: TGTGCCAGCGCCATCACCGGGGAGCTGTTTTTT. It yields the protein CASAITGELFF.

The V call is TRBV20-1, the J call TRBJ2-2, with 9 nucleotides matching TRBD2. Germline V CDR1 and CDR2: DFQATT, SNEGSKA (reference sequence). V lost 2 bases to trimming and J lost 3 bases; unmatched junction nucleotides: 7. The length of the CDR3 is 16 residues. CDR3 region: CSARSRLAVHTGELFF. As DNA, the CDR3 is TGCAGTGCTAGATCCCGACTAGCGGTCCACACCGGGGAGCTGTTTTTT.

The V and J genes are TRBV24-1 and TRBJ2-7; D call uncertain. Germline values: CDR1 KGHDR, CDR2 SFDVKD. The CDR3 has 15 amino acids. V was cut by 9 bases and J by 0 bases, with 17 bases left in between. CDR3: CATQPLLLSSYEQYF. Written as DNA, the CDR3 is TGTGCCACCCAACCCCTCCTCTTGAGCTCCTACGAGCAGTACTTC.

Many counts were recorded for this clonotype. The chain couples TRBV10-3 to TRBJ2-3; no clear D. Per the germline V gene, CDR1 is ENHRY and CDR2 is SYGVKD. The length of the CDR3 is 18 residues. The ends were cut back, 6 bases at V and 1 base at J, with 23 bases in the middle. CDR3 loop: CAISFNILRVQGTDTQYF. The CDR3 coding sequence is TGTGCCATCAGCTTTAACATTCTACGGGTGCAAGGCACAGATACGCAGTATTTT.

The chain is built from TRBV25-1 and TRBJ2-3; no firm D call. The CDR3 loop spans 14 amino acids. V was cut by 1 base and J by 4 bases, with 9 bases left in between. Germline V gene sequence: CDR1 MGHDK, CDR2 SYGVNS. CDR3 protein: CASSESATSDTQYF. CDR3 DNA: TGTGCCAGCAGTGAATCGGCCACCTCAGATACGCAGTATTTT.

The chain carries TRBV11-2 and TRBJ2-1, with D perhaps TRBD2 (6 bases). The CDR3 spans 17 residues. Germline CDR1 is SGHAT and CDR2 is FQNNGV. Trimming shortened V by 2 bases and J by 0 bases, and 14 bases separated the two germline ends. CDR3 coding DNA: TGTGCCAGCAGCTTATTCGCGGGGCAAAGCTCCTACAATGAGCAGTTCTTC. As protein: CASSLFAGQSSYNEQFF.